This T cell receptor (beta chain) was recorded in a study of T-cell reconstitution after alpha-beta-depleted transplantation in children. A library of TCRbeta sequences, prepared with unique molecular identifiers, was generated. Each CDR3 protein gets one entry after TCRdb re-called the PCR reads with MiXCR. The sample carries roughly 90,000 distinct CDR3 sequences, 12% recorded once. Trimming took 4 bases from V and 1 from J, leaving 8 bases between them. The germline V gene has CDR1 SGHRS and CDR2 YFSETQ. This CDR3 comprises 13 residues. This clonotype was observed many times. Source: PBMCs from the stem cell graft donor, taken from the stem cell graft. The J gene is TRBJ1-1, the V gene TRBV5-1; D unresolved. This TCR derives from a human donor who donated a stem cell graft to a child with inherited bone marrow failure. CDR3 in DNA: TGCGCCAGCAGCCTGACAACGAACACTGAAGCTTTCTTT. This gives the protein CASSLTTNTEAFF.